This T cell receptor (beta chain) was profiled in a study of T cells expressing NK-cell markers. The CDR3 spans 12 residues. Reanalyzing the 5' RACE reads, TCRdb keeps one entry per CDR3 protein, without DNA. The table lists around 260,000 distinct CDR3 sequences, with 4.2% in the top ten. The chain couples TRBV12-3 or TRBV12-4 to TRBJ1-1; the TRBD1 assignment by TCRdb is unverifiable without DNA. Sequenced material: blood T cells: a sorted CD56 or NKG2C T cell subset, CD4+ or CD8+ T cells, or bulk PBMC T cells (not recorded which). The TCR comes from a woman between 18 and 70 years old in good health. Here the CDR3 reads CASSRTVTEAFF.